These 5 T cell receptor beta chains originate from one sample sequenced in a study of blood T cell repertoires in COVID-19. TCRdb's table, derived via immunoSEQ multiplex PCR, lists solely in-frame clones and lacks some. The sample holds roughly 60,000 clones, more than 85% seen once. Source material: peripheral blood. These receptors came from a human donor with active COVID-19. The donor label of this sample is uncertain.

The sample holds one count of this clone. The chain employs TRBV9 and TRBJ2-1, with 10 bases fitting TRBD2. Trimming at V came to 10 bases and at J to 0 bases, leaving 10 bases not matched to a gene. CDR3 length: 16 amino acids. The germline V gene encodes CDR1 SGDLS and CDR2 YYNGEE. The CDR3 spells CAQQDPSGGSYNEQFF. The CDR3 bases are TGTGCCCAACAAGATCCTAGCGGGGGCTCCTACAATGAGCAGTTCTTC.

This chain joins TRBV5-1 and TRBJ1-1; D possibly corresponds to TRBD1 (6 bases). V lost 6 bases to trimming and J lost 2 bases, with 14 bases between them. The CDR3 is 14 amino acids. CDR1 and CDR2 from the germline V gene are SGHRS and YFSETQ. This CDR3 is CASTRGQLNTEAFF. CDR3 nucleotides: TGCGCCAGCACGCGTGGACAGTTAAACACTGAAGCTTTCTTT.

This chain joins TRBV2 and TRBJ2-7; no reliable D call. Germline CDR1 SNHLY, CDR2 FYNNEI. The length of the CDR3 is 13 residues. Trimming stripped 7 bases from V and 0 bases from J, with 10 bases between. The CDR3 nucleotides read TGTGCCAGCACAAAAACCAGCTCCTACGAGCAGTACTTC. Encoded protein: CASTKTSSYEQYF.

The rearrangement links TRBV5-6 to TRBJ2-7, with 9 bases identical to TRBD2. Germline V gene data show CDR1 as SGHDT and CDR2 as YYEEEE. J lost 2 bases, V lost 1 base, and 1 base had no gene match. The CDR3 covers 14 residues. CDR3 residues: CASSLSSGTYEQYF. In DNA, the CDR3 is TGTGCCAGCAGCTTGTCTAGCGGGACCTACGAGCAGTACTTC.

The chain uses TRBV27 and TRBJ2-2; possibly TRBD1 for D (5 bases). Trimming took off 6 bases at V and 4 bases at J, with 15 bases between the two ends. This CDR3 region has 15 residues. Germline assignment: CDR1 MNHEY and CDR2 SMNVEV (reference sequence). The CDR3 here is CASRLQALGTGELFF. The CDR3 coding sequence is TGTGCCAGCAGATTACAGGCTTTGGGCACCGGGGAGCTGTTTTTT.